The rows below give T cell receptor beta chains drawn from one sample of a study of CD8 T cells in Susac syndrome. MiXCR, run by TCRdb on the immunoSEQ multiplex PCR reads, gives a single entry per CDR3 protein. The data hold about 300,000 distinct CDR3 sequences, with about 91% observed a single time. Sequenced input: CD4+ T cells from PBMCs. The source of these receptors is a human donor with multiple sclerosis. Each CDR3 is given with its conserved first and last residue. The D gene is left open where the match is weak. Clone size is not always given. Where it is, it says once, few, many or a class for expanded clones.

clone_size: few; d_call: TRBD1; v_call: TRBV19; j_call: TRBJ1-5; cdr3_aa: CASSKQGNQPQHF; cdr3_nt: TGTGCCAGTAGTAAACAGGGGAATCAGCCCCAGCATTTT
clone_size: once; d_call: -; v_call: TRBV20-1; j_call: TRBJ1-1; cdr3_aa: CSARGGGPSLAFF; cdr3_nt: TGCAGTGCTAGAGGAGGAGGGCCCTCGTTAGCTTTCTTT
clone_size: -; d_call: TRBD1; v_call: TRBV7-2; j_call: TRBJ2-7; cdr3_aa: CASSLWGQRSYEQYF; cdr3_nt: TGTGCCAGCAGCCTTTGGGGACAGCGCTCCTACGAGCAGTACTTC
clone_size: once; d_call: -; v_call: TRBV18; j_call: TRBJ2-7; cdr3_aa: CASSPRRDVEQYF; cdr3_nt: TGTGCCAGCTCACCACGGCGAGACGTCGAGCAGTACTTC
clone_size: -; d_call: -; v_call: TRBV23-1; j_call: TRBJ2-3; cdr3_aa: CASSQFRLRTDTQYF; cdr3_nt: TGCGCCAGCAGTCAATTCAGGTTGCGCACAGATACGCAGTATTTT
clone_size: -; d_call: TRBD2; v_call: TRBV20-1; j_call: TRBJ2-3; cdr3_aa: CSAAGGTSGASNTDTQYF; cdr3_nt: TGCAGTGCCGCCGGGGGGACTAGCGGGGCTTCCAACACAGATACGCAGTATTTT
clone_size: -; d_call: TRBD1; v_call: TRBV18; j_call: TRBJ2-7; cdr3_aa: CASSPGTGFYEQYF; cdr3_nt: TGTGCCAGCTCACCAGGGACAGGGTTCTACGAGCAGTACTTC
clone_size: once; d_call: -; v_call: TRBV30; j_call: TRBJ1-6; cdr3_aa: CAWRPVGNYNSPLHF; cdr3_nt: TGTGCCTGGAGGCCGGTAGGGAACTATAATTCACCCCTCCACTTT
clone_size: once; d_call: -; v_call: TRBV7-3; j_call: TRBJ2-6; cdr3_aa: CASSSLNVGANVLTF; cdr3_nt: TGTGCCAGCAGCTCCCTTAACGTCGGGGCCAACGTCCTGACTTTC
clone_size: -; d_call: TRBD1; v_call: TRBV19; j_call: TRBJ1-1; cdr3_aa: CATSRGGQPNTEAFF; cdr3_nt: TGTGCCACCTCCCGAGGGGGACAGCCGAACACTGAAGCTTTCTTT
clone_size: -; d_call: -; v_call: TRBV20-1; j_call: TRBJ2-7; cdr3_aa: CSAGRDTTYEQYF; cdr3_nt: TGCAGTGCTGGGCGGGACACCACTTACGAGCAGTACTTC
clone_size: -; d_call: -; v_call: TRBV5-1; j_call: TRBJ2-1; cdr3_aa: CASSLQDNEQFF; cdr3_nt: TGCGCCAGCAGCTTACAGGACAATGAGCAGTTCTTC
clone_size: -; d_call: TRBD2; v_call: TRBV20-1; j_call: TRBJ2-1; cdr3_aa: CSAPIAGGGVSYNEQFF; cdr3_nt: TGCAGTGCCCCGATCGCGGGAGGGGGTGTTTCCTACAATGAGCAGTTCTTC
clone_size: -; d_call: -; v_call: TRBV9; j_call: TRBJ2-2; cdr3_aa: CASSAMNTGELFF; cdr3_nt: TGTGCCAGCAGCGCCATGAACACCGGGGAGCTGTTTTTT
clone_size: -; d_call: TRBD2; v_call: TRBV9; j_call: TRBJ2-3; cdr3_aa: CASSVSGTRGYTQYF; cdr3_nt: TGTGCCAGCAGCGTTTCCGGGACTAGGGGTTATACGCAGTATTTT
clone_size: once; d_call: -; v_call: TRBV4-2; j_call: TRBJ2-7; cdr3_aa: CASSPGVAGLGQYF; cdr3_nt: TGTGCCAGCAGCCCGGGGGTAGCTGGGCTGGGGCAGTACTTC
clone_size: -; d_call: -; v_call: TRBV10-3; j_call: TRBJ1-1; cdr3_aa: CAISEPLGISEAFF; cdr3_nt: TGTGCCATCAGTGAGCCCCTGGGGATCTCTGAAGCTTTCTTT
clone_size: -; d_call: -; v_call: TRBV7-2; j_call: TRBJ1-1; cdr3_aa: CASRLQGGNTEAFF; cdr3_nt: TGTGCCAGCAGGCTACAGGGAGGTAACACTGAAGCTTTCTTT
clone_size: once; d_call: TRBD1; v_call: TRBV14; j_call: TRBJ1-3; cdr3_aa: CASSQDGTGSGNTIYF; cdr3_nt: TGTGCCAGCAGCCAAGATGGGACAGGGTCTGGAAACACCATATATTTT
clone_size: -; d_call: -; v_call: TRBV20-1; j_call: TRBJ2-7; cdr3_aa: CSARKPGRSSYEQYF; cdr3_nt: TGCAGTGCTAGAAAGCCCGGCCGGAGCTCCTACGAGCAGTACTTC
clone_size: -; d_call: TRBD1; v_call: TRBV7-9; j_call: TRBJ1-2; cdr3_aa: CASSLGGQGFYGYTF; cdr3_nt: TGTGCCAGCAGCTTAGGGGGACAGGGTTTCTATGGCTACACCTTC
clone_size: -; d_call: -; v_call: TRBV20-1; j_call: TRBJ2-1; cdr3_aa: CSAIRLSSYNEQFF; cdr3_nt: TGCAGTGCTATACGATTAAGCTCCTACAATGAGCAGTTCTTC
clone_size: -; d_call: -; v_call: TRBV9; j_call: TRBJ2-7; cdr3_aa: CASSPDTGFYEQYF; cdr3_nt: TGTGCCAGCAGCCCAGATACAGGGTTCTACGAGCAGTACTTC
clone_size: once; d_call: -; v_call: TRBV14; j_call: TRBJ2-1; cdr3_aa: CASSQQFWGEQFF; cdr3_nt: TGTGCCAGCAGCCAACAATTTTGGGGTGAGCAGTTCTTC
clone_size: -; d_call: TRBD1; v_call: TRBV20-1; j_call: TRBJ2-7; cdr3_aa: CSARGQSFYEQYF; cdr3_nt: TGCAGTGCTAGGGGACAGAGCTTCTACGAGCAGTACTTC
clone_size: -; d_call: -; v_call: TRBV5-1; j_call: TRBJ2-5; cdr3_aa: CASSFVRRRETQYF; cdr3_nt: TGCGCCAGCAGCTTTGTGAGACGGCGAGAGACCCAGTACTTC
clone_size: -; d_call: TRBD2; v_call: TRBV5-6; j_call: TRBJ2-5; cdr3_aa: CASSFGLAEYF; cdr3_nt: TGTGCCAGCAGCTTCGGACTAGCGGAGTACTTC
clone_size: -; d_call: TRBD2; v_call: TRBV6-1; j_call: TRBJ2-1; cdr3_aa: CASTLAGVNSEQFF; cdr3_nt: TGTGCCAGCACTCTAGCGGGAGTTAATAGTGAGCAGTTCTTC
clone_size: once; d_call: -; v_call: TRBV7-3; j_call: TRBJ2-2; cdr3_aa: CASSFNRDTGELFF; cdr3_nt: TGTGCCAGCAGCTTCAACAGGGACACCGGGGAGCTGTTTTTT
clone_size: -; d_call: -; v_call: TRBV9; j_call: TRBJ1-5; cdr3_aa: CASSVDSEQPQHF; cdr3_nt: TGTGCCAGCAGCGTAGATAGCGAGCAGCCCCAGCATTTT
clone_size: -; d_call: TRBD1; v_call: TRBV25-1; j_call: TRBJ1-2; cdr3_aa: CASSETQGARGGYTF; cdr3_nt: TGTGCCAGCAGTGAAACCCAGGGGGCTAGGGGTGGCTACACCTTC